This T cell receptor beta chain derives from a study of T cell repertoires in ileal Crohn's disease. Time point specified: inflamed ileum from the surgical specimen. The method was immunoSEQ multiplex PCR; TCRdb's version includes in-frame clones alone and lacks a portion of them. The table records around 5,200 clones, more than 75% of them present only once. This clone appeared a single time. Germline V gene lookup returns CDR1 MDHEN and CDR2 SYDVKM. Trimming cost V 6 bases and J 0 bases, with 6 bases left between them. This CDR3 spans 14 amino acids. Sequencing was carried out using ileal tissue. This sequence was found in an adult with Crohn's disease. The chain carries TRBV28 and TRBJ2-6, with D uncertain. The CDR3 loop is CASRASSGANVLTF. The DNA of the CDR3 is TGTGCCAGCAGGGCCAGCTCTGGGGCCAACGTCCTGACTTTC.